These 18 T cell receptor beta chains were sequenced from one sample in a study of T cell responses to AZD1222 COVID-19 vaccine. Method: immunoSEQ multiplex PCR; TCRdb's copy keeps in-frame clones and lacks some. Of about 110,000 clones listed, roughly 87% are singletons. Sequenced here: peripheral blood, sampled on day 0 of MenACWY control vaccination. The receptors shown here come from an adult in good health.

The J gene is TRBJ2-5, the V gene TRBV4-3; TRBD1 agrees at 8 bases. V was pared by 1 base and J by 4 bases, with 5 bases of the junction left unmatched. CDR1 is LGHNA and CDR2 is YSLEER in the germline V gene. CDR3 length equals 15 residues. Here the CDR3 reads CASSQAAGTGETQYF. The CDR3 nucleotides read TGCGCCAGCAGCCAAGCCGCCGGGACAGGAGAGACCCAGTACTTC.

In nucleotides, the CDR3 is TGTGCCAGTAGTATCATGACAGGGGACTATGGCTACACCTTC. Its protein product is CASSIMTGDYGYTF. The chain recombines TRBV19 with TRBJ1-2; TRBD1 agrees at 8 bases. V dropped 3 bases and J dropped 3; count of bases not matched to a gene: 3. The CDR3 is 14 residues long. Germline CDR1 reads LNHDA; CDR2 reads SQIVND (reference sequence).

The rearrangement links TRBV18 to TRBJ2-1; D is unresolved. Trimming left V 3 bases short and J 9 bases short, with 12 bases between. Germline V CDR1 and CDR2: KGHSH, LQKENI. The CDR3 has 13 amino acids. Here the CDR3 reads CASSPLVFLEQFF. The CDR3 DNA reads TGTGCCAGCTCACCCCTCGTGTTCCTTGAGCAGTTCTTC.

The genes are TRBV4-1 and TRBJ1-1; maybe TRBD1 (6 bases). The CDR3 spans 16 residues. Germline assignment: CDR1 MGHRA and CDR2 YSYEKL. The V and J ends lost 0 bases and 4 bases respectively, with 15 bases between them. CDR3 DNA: TGCGCCAGCAGCCAAGACCCCAGTAGAGGGGGCACTGAAGCTTTCTTT. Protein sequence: CASSQDPSRGGTEAFF.

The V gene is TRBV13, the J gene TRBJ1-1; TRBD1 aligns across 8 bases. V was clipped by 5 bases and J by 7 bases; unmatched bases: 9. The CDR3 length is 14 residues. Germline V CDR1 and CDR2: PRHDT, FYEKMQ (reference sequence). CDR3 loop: CASSPQGGIYEAFF. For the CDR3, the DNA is TGTGCCAGCAGCCCACAGGGGGGGATCTATGAAGCTTTCTTT.

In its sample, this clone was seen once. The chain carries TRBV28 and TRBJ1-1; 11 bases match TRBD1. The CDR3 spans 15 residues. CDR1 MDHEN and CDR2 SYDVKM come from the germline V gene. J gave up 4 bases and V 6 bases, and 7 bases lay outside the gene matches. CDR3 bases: TGTGCCAGCAGGTCGTGGGGGACAGGGGGCACTGAAGCTTTCTTT. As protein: CASRSWGTGGTEAFF. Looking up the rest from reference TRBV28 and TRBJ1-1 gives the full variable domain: DVKVTQSSRYLVKRTGEKVFLECVQDMDHENMFWYRQDPGLGLRLIYFSYDVKMKEKGDIPEGYSVSREKKERFSLILESASTNQTSMYLCASRSWGTGGTEAFFGQGTRLTVV.

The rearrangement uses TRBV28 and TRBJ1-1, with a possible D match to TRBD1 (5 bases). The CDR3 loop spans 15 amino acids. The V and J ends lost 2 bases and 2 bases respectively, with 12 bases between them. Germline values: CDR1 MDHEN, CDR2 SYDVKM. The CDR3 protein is CASSLGWGSNTEAFF. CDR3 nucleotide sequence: TGTGCCAGCAGTTTAGGTTGGGGGAGCAACACTGAAGCTTTCTTT.

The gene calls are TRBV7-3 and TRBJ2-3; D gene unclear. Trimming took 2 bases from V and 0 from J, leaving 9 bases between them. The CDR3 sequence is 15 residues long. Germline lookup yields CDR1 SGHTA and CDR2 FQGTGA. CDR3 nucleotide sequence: TGTGCCAGCAGCTTAGCCTACACTAGCACAGATACGCAGTATTTT. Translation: CASSLAYTSTDTQYF.

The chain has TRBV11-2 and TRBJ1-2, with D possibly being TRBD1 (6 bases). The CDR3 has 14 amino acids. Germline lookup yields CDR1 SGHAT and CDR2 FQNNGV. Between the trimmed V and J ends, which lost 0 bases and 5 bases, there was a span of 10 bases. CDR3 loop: CASSLDGGGYGYTF. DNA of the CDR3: TGTGCCAGCAGCTTAGACGGGGGCGGTTATGGCTACACCTTC.

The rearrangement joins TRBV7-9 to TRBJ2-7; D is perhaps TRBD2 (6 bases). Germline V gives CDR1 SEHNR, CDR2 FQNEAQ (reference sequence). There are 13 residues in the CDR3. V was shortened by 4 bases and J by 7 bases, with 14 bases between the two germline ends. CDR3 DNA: TGTGCCAGCAGCTACCCCGGGAGAAAGGAGCAGTACTTC. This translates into CASSYPGRKEQYF.

In nucleotides, the CDR3 is TGTGCCAGCAGCGCAATTACGGACAGGGGACGAAACACCATATATTTT. Protein sequence: CASSAITDRGRNTIYF. The rearrangement joins TRBV7-6 to TRBJ1-3; 9 bases agree with TRBD1. Germline lookup yields CDR1 SGHVS and CDR2 FNYEAQ. The CDR3 consists of 16 residues. V gave up 5 bases and J gave up 5 bases; unmatched junction bases: 10.

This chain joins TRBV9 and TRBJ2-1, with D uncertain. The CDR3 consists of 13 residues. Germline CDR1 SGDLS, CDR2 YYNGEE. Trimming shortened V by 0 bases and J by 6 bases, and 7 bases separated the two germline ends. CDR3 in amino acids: CASSVEGSNEQFF. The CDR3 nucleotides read TGTGCCAGCAGCGTAGAGGGTTCCAATGAGCAGTTCTTC.

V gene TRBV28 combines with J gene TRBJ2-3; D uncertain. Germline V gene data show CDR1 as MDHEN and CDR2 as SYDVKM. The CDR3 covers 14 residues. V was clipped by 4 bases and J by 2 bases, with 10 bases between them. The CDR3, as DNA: TGTGCCAGCAGTTATCAAAGGGACACAGATACGCAGTATTTT. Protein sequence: CASSYQRDTDTQYF.

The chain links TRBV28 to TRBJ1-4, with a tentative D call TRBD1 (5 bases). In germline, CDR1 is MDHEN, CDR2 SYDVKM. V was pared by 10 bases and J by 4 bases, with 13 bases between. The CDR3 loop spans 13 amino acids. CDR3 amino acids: CATARALNEKLFF. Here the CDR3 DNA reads TGTGCCACCGCCAGGGCCCTTAATGAAAAACTGTTTTTT.

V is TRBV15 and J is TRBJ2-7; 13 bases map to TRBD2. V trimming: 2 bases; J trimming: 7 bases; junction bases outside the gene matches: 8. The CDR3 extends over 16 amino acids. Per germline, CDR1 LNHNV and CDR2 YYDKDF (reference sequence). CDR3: CATSRPVGLAGREQYF. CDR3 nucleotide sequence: TGTGCCACCAGCAGACCTGTGGGACTAGCGGGGCGAGAGCAGTACTTC.

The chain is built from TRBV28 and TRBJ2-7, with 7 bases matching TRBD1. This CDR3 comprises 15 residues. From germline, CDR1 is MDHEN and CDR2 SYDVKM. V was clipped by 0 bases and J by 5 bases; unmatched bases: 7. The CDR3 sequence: CASSLWGRGNHEQYF. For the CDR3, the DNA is TGTGCCAGCAGTTTATGGGGCAGGGGGAACCACGAGCAGTACTTC.

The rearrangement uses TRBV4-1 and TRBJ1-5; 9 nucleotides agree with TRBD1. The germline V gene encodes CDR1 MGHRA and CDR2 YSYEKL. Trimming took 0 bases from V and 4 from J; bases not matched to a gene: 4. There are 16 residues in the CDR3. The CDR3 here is CASSQEVGTGNQPQHF. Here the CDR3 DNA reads TGCGCCAGCAGCCAAGAAGTAGGGACAGGGAATCAGCCCCAGCATTTT.

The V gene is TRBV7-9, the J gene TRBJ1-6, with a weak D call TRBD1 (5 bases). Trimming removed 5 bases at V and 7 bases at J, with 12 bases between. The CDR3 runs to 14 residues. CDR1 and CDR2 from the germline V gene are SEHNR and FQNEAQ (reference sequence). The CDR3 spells CASSDGTWNSPLHF. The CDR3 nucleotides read TGTGCCAGCAGCGACGGGACGTGGAATTCACCCCTCCACTTT.